This entry describes one T cell receptor beta chain. Its antigen is undetermined. CDR3 size: 16 residues. V lost 5 bases, J lost 0 bases, and 9 bases stayed unmatched. Germline V gene sequence: CDR1 DFQATT, CDR2 SNEGSKA (reference sequence). This sample is part of a study of blood T cells in healthy people across ages. In each sample, at least 6.5 million PBMCs were isolated. The study, taken as a whole, reports: Higher diversity and more naive CD4+ cells were features of long-lived donors, compared to aged donors. Age showed a roughly linear inverse relationship with TCR beta diversity per million T cells.

The authors ran a second PCR of 7 to 11 cycles using a sample-barcoded 5' primer and a J-beta primer mix. Each TCR beta cDNA got a 12-nucleotide random molecular identifier. MiXCR, applied by TCRdb to the 5' RACE reads, yields one record per CDR3 protein. The profile shows about 1,500,000 distinct CDR3 sequences, approximately 38% of them singletons. V and J are TRBV20-1 and TRBJ2-3, with 9 bases identical to TRBD2. Sequencing input: blood. The source of this sequence is a woman younger than 35 in good health. In DNA form, the CDR3 reads TGCAGTGCTCGGGCGGGGGGGAGCACTAGCACAGATACGCAGTATTTT. It is translated as CSARAGGSTSTDTQYF.